Shown below are 12 T cell receptor beta chains from a single sample sequenced in a study of identical twins. TCRdb fed the 5' RACE reads into MiXCR, producing one record per CDR3 protein. The sample lists 550,000 to 800,000 distinct CDR3 sequences, 7.1% occurring once. These data also formed part of another study, on yellow fever vaccine responses in identical twins.

Input material: PBMCs. The receptors here all came from a woman under 30 in good health.

The rearrangement uses TRBV4-1 and TRBJ1-4; D gene ambiguous. The germline V and J ends were trimmed by 2 bases and 0 bases, with 10 bases remaining between them. The CDR3 sequence is 16 residues long. The V gene's germline CDR1 is MGHRA and CDR2 YSYEKL. CDR3 nucleotide sequence: TGCGCCAGCAGCCAAATATATCAGTCAACTAATGAAAAACTGTTTTTT. Amino acids: CASSQIYQSTNEKLFF.

This clonotype occurred a few times. The chain recombines TRBV4-2 with TRBJ1-2; D call uncertain. V dropped 0 bases and J dropped 0 bases, with 8 bases sitting between them. Germline V gives CDR1 LGHNA, CDR2 YNFKEQ. The CDR3 is 15 residues long. Written as DNA, the CDR3 is TGTGCCAGCAGCCAAGAGAGGCAGCCTAACTATGGCTACACCTTC. Its translation is CASSQERQPNYGYTF.

CDR3 region: CSARDLSLVPNEQFF. The CDR3 DNA sequence: TGCAGTGCTAGAGATCTCTCCTTAGTCCCCAATGAGCAGTTCTTC. The chain links TRBV20-1 to TRBJ2-1; the D is unclear. Germline-derived CDR1 and CDR2 are DFQATT and SNEGSKA (reference sequence). The CDR3 totals 15 residues. Trimming pared 0 bases from V and 6 bases from J, leaving 15 bases between.

The chain is built from TRBV10-3 and TRBJ2-1; 12 positions match TRBD2. Unmatched junction bases numbered 6, after V lost 6 bases and J lost 6 bases. The length of the CDR3 is 15 residues. Germline lookup yields CDR1 ENHRY and CDR2 SYGVKD. CDR3 residues: CAIRGTSGPLNEQFF. DNA for the CDR3: TGTGCCATCAGAGGGACTAGCGGGCCCCTCAATGAGCAGTTCTTC.

This clonotype was seen a handful of times. This chain connects TRBV29-1 to TRBJ2-1; 8 bases match TRBD2. The CDR3 is made up of 13 amino acids. Germline CDR1 and CDR2: SQVTM and ANQGSEA. J was trimmed by 5 bases and V by 4 bases; bases with no gene match: 4. The CDR3: CSVVGGLDNEQFF. The CDR3, as DNA: TGCAGCGTTGTCGGGGGACTAGACAATGAGCAGTTCTTC.

This clonotype has more than one count but fewer than ten. The chain recombines TRBV29-1 with TRBJ2-1, with 9 bases aligning to TRBD2. Unmatched junction bases numbered 7, after V lost 6 bases and J lost 10 bases. This CDR3 spans 12 amino acids. The germline gives CDR1 SQVTM, CDR2 ANQGSEA. CDR3 sequence: CSVVAGVGEQFF. CDR3 nucleotide sequence: TGCAGCGTGGTAGCGGGAGTTGGGGAGCAGTTCTTC.

The chain couples TRBV24-1 to TRBJ2-1; 7 positions agree with TRBD2. This CDR3 is 13 amino acids long. From germline, CDR1 is KGHDR and CDR2 SFDVKD. Germline trimming cut 12 bases from V and 2 bases from J; bases unmatched to any gene: 6. The chain's CDR3 is CASGTTTYNEQFF. CDR3 coding DNA: TGTGCCTCAGGGACTACCACCTACAATGAGCAGTTCTTC.

This clonotype was seen more than once but under ten times. This chain links TRBV10-3 with TRBJ1-4, with a tentative D call TRBD1 (5 bases). CDR3 length: 16 amino acids. Trimming took off 0 bases at V and 0 bases at J, with 8 bases between the two ends. Germline V gene sequence: CDR1 ENHRY, CDR2 SYGVKD. This CDR3 reads CAISESDSATNEKLFF. The CDR3 DNA reads TGTGCCATCAGTGAGTCAGACAGTGCAACTAATGAAAAACTGTTTTTT.

In its sample, this clonotype was seen many times. CDR3 DNA: TGTGCCAGCAGCCAAGGGGAGCTCTGGAACATTCAGTACTTC. It yields the protein CASSQGELWNIQYF. The chain carries TRBV3-1 and TRBJ2-4; possibly TRBD2 for D (5 bases). CDR3 length: 14 residues. The germline CDR1 and CDR2 sequences are LGHDT and YNNKEL (reference sequence). The V and J ends lost 1 base and 7 bases respectively, with 11 bases between them.

The sample holds a few counts of this clonotype. The V gene is TRBV12-3 or TRBV12-4, the J gene TRBJ2-5; a possible D gene is TRBD2 (5 bases). The CDR3 covers 12 residues. The germline V and J ends were trimmed by 7 bases and 1 base, with 7 bases remaining between them. The CDR3 bases are TGTGCCAGCATGGGGAGCCAAGAGACCCAGTACTTC. This encodes CASMGSQETQYF.

This clonotype came up many times. The CDR3 sequence is CASSPGLGLNEQFF. The CDR3 coding sequence is TGTGCCAGCAGTCCCGGACTAGGCCTGAATGAGCAGTTCTTC. V usage is TRBV6-1 and J usage is TRBJ2-1, with 7 bases aligning to TRBD2. Germline loops: CDR1 MNHNS, CDR2 SASEGT. This CDR3 contains 14 residues. The trim removed 5 bases at V and 7 bases at J, leaving 8 bases unmatched.

This clonotype was found a few times. This chain links TRBV18 with TRBJ1-1, with D possibly TRBD1 on 5 matching bases. The V and J ends lost 2 bases and 6 bases respectively, with 13 bases between them. The CDR3 contains 14 residues. Germline CDR1 and CDR2: KGHSH and LQKENI. CDR3 amino acids: CASSPVGRGAEAFF. The CDR3 nucleotides read TGTGCCAGCTCACCAGTAGGGAGGGGCGCTGAAGCTTTCTTT.